The sample holds a few counts of the clone carrying this T cell receptor (beta chain). Its antigen is unknown. TCRdb independently ran MiXCR on the 5' RACE reads; one entry per CDR3 protein. This repertoire shows about 540,000 distinct CDR3 sequences, 10% to 15% found once; its top ten account for approximately 7%. The data belong to a study of CD8 T cells in ankylosing spondylitis. Study-wide findings and caveats: From matched ankylosing spondylitis synovial fluid, disease-linked clones were reportedly recovered at significantly enriched levels. One TCR beta motif, made up of eight or nine highly homologous variants, appeared characteristic of ankylosing spondylitis blood.

The CDR3 is 13 residues long. Germline CDR1 reads DFQATT; CDR2 reads SNEGSKA (reference sequence). V was pared by 6 bases and J by 1 base, with 11 bases between. The rearrangement joins TRBV20-1 to TRBJ2-3; TRBD1 is a possible D gene (5 bases). The sequence came from a male donor with ankylosing spondylitis. The specimen sequenced was blood, either unsorted or a sorted T cell fraction (not recorded which). Here the CDR3 DNA reads TGCAGTGCAATCCGCAGGGGCACAGATACGCAGTATTTT. Amino acids: CSAIRRGTDTQYF.